Listed below are T cell receptor beta chains from one sample, sequenced in a study of blood T cell repertoires in COVID-19. Sequencing was performed with immunoSEQ multiplex PCR; in TCRdb, only in-frame clones are kept and a portion is missing. The sample records fewer than 250,000 clones, 70% to 90% being singletons. The sequencing input was peripheral blood. These receptors originate from a man aged 55-75 years with COVID-19, enrolled during active disease. The CDR3 runs from the conserved cysteine through the conserved F or W. D genes are given only for firm matches. Some rows mark clone size as missing; the rest say once, few, many or name a class of expanded clone.

J gene | D gene | V gene | clone size | CDR3 DNA | CDR3 protein
TRBJ2-1 | TRBD1 | TRBV6-5 | . | TGTGCCAGCAGTTCTCCAGGGGGCGCGTACGGGAATGAGCAGTTCTTC | CASSSPGGAYGNEQFF
TRBJ2-2 | . | TRBV6-2/TRBV6-3 | . | TGTGCCAGCAGCCAACCTCGGTGGTTCCCCCCCGGGGAGCTGTTTTTT | CASSQPRWFPPGELFF
TRBJ1-5 | . | TRBV27 | few | TGTGCCACTTCGGACGGGACAATAGCTTTTAGCAATCAGCCCCAGCATTTT | CATSDGTIAFSNQPQHF
TRBJ1-6 | . | TRBV20-1 | few | TGCAGTGCTAGTTTGGGGGGAAGGTCACCCCTCCACTTT | CSASLGGRSPLHF
TRBJ2-1 | . | TRBV27 | . | TGTGCCAGCAGTTTAAAGGACTTGAGCTCCTACAATGAGCAGTTCTTC | CASSLKDLSSYNEQFF
TRBJ2-5 | TRBD1 | TRBV7-9 | . | TGTGCCAGCAGCTTAGTAACCACAGGGGGTAAAGAGACCCAGTACTTC | CASSLVTTGGKETQYF
TRBJ2-1 | . | TRBV11-2 | . | TGTGCCAGCAGCTTAGAGGGGGCAAGCTCCTACAATGAGCAGTTCTTC | CASSLEGASSYNEQFF
TRBJ2-1 | TRBD2 | TRBV2 | . | TGTGCCAGCAACCAAAATCCGGGACTAGAACGCAGCAGGGAGCAGTTCTTC | CASNQNPGLERSREQFF
TRBJ2-7 | . | TRBV30 | . | TGTGCCTGGAGCGCTCCAAGGGGCGAGCAGTACTTC | CAWSAPRGEQYF
TRBJ1-3 | . | TRBV19 | . | TGTGCCAGTAGTATCCCCGGCGGGCAGTCCTCTGGAAACACCATATATTTT | CASSIPGGQSSGNTIYF
TRBJ1-2 | TRBD1 | TRBV5-6 | . | TGTGCCAGCAGCAACCGACAGGGGGCCCGTCCTAACTATGGCTACACCTTC | CASSNRQGARPNYGYTF
TRBJ1-2 | . | TRBV6-5 | . | TGTGCCATCTCCAGGTTGGGCTATGGCTACACCTTC | CAISRLGYGYTF
TRBJ1-1 | TRBD1 | TRBV5-1 | . | TGCGCCAGCAACCCCAGGGGGGTCGGCACTGAAGCTTTCTTT | CASNPRGVGTEAFF
TRBJ1-1 | . | TRBV7-9 | . | TGTGCCAGCAGCTTATTGGCGGACACTGAAGCTTTCTTT | CASSLLADTEAFF
TRBJ2-1 | . | TRBV15 | once | TGTGCCACCAGCAGAGATAGCGGTAGTTACAATGAGCAGTTCTTC | CATSRDSGSYNEQFF
TRBJ1-5 | . | TRBV28 | . | TGTGCCAGCATCATGGCCGGAGATCAGCCCCAGCATTTT | CASIMAGDQPQHF
TRBJ2-1 | TRBD1 | TRBV10-3 | . | TGTGCCATCAGTGAACCACCCGACAGGGCCAATGAGCAGTTCTTC | CAISEPPDRANEQFF
TRBJ2-7 | TRBD1 | TRBV9 | . | TGTGCCAGCAGCGCAGCAGACGACAGGGGTTCCTACGAGCAGTACTTC | CASSAADDRGSYEQYF
TRBJ2-7 | TRBD1 | TRBV2 | . | TGTGCCAGCAGTCCCAGGACAGGTATTGGTCACGAGCAGTACTTC | CASSPRTGIGHEQYF
TRBJ2-7 | TRBD2 | TRBV6-1 | . | TGTGCCAGCAGTGAAGAAAGCGGGGCGTCCTACGAGCAGTACTTC | CASSEESGASYEQYF
TRBJ1-1 | TRBD1 | TRBV6-5 | . | TGTGCCAGCATAAACCTGGCGACAGGGTACACTGAAGCTTTCTTT | CASINLATGYTEAFF
TRBJ2-5 | . | TRBV5-1 | . | TGCGCCAGCAGTTTGCATGGACAGTCCGAAGAGACCCAGTACTTC | CASSLHGQSEETQYF
TRBJ2-1 | TRBD2 | TRBV30 | . | TGTGCCTGGAGCGCGAGCGAGACTAGCTTCAATGAGCAGTTCTTC | CAWSASETSFNEQFF
TRBJ1-1 | . | TRBV19 | . | TGTGCCAGTAGTGTAGTAATGAACACTGAAGCTTTCTTT | CASSVVMNTEAFF
TRBJ2-7 | . | TRBV20-1 | once | TGCAGTGCTAGTTCCCGCTACGAGCAGTACTTC | CSASSRYEQYF
TRBJ1-1 | TRBD1 | TRBV6-5 | . | TGTGCCAGCAGTTCCGTCCCGGGACAGGGTGAAGCTTTCTTT | CASSSVPGQGEAFF
TRBJ1-5 | TRBD1 | TRBV4-1 | . | TGCGCCAGCAGCCAAGATACCACAGGGGACAATCAGCCCCAGCATTTT | CASSQDTTGDNQPQHF
TRBJ1-1 | TRBD1 | TRBV3-1/TRBV3-2 | . | TGTGCCAGCACCCGAAACAGGGGAGACACTGAAGCTTTCTTT | CASTRNRGDTEAFF
TRBJ1-3 | . | TRBV2 | few | TGTGCCAGCAGTGATGGCAGGGCGATCTCTGGAAACACCATATATTTT | CASSDGRAISGNTIYF
TRBJ2-2 | . | TRBV10-3 | . | TGTGCCATCAGAGGCCTTGACAGCGCGAACACCGGGGAGCTGTTTTTT | CAIRGLDSANTGELFF
TRBJ1-1 | . | TRBV2 | . | TGTGCCAGCAGTTTACAGGAGAACACTGAAGCTTTCTTT | CASSLQENTEAFF
TRBJ1-1 | . | TRBV27 | . | TGTGCCAGCAGGGGCGCGGGAGAAGGCGAAGCTTTCTTT | CASRGAGEGEAFF
TRBJ2-5 | . | TRBV9 | . | TGTGCCAGCAGCGGGTCGAATCTCCGGGAGACCCAGTACTTC | CASSGSNLRETQYF
TRBJ1-1 | . | TRBV15 | . | TGTGCCACCAGCAGAGATTTTTGGGGGGGGGACACTGAAGCTTTCTTT | CATSRDFWGGDTEAFF
TRBJ1-1 | TRBD1 | TRBV27 | . | TGTGCCAGCAGTTGGGACAGGGGGCTTTTGACTGAAGCTTTCTTT | CASSWDRGLLTEAFF
TRBJ2-5 | TRBD1 | TRBV28 | . | TGTGCCAGCAAGGCAGGGGGCGGAGAGACCCAGTACTTC | CASKAGGGETQYF
TRBJ2-2 | . | TRBV18 | . | TGTGCCAGCTCGCTACAGGGTACCACCGGGGAGCTGTTTTTT | CASSLQGTTGELFF
TRBJ1-1 | . | TRBV7-9 | . | TGTGCCAGCAGCCCCTTCAACACTGAAGCTTTCTTT | CASSPFNTEAFF
TRBJ2-3 | . | TRBV12-5 | once | TGTGCTAGTGGTGCGAACACAGATACGCAGTATTTT | CASGANTDTQYF
TRBJ2-1 | TRBD2 | TRBV24-1 | . | TGTGCCACAGTAGCGGGAGGGCCGAACAATGAGCAGTTCTTC | CATVAGGPNNEQFF
TRBJ2-7 | TRBD1 | TRBV9 | . | TGTGCCAGCAGCGCCAATCCCGGGACAGGGGATCGTTACGAGCAGTACTTC | CASSANPGTGDRYEQYF
TRBJ1-2 | TRBD1 | TRBV5-6 | . | TGTGCCAGCAGCTTGGAGCGGACAGGGATAGCTGGCTACACCTTC | CASSLERTGIAGYTF
TRBJ2-7 | . | TRBV7-9 | . | TGTGCCAGCAGCCCACAGGGAGGGTTCTACGAGCAGTACTTC | CASSPQGGFYEQYF